A single sample gave rise to the 18 T cell receptor beta chains below, sequenced in a study of blood T cell repertoires in COVID-19. Generated by immunoSEQ multiplex PCR, the TCRdb table keeps only in-frame clones and is missing some. This repertoire shows fewer than 100,000 clones, 87% found once; its top ten account for approximately 7%. Material: peripheral blood. All receptors come from a human donor with acute or convalescent COVID-19. The donor label of this sample is uncertain.

The J gene is TRBJ2-5, the V gene TRBV5-1; maybe TRBD1 (5 bases). This CDR3 region has 15 residues. The germline V gene has CDR1 SGHRS and CDR2 YFSETQ. The V end was cut by 2 bases, the J end by 0 bases, with 11 bases between. CDR3 DNA sequence: TGCGCCAGCAGCTTCGGCAGGACAAACCAAGAGACCCAGTACTTC. Its translation: CASSFGRTNQETQYF.

The chain combines TRBV5-1 with TRBJ2-7, with unresolved D. CDR3 length: 14 amino acids. Germline V gives CDR1 SGHRS, CDR2 YFSETQ. The V gene lost 1 base and the J gene lost 7 bases, with 15 bases spanning the gap. The CDR3 DNA reads TGCGCCAGCAGCTTGAACCCTAGATCTCGGGAGCAGTACTTC. Protein: CASSLNPRSREQYF. The complete variable domain, with remaining parts taken from reference TRBV5-1 and TRBJ2-7, reads KAGVTQTPRYLIKTRGQQVTLSCSPISGHRSVSWYQQTPGQGLQFLFEYFSETQRNKGNFPGRFSGRQFSNSRSEMNVSTLELGDSALYLCASSLNPRSREQYFGPGTRLTVT.

This clone was counted a single time. J is TRBJ1-2 and V is TRBV6-4; 7 bases line up with TRBD1. CDR3 size: 15 residues. Trimming cost V 6 bases and J 4 bases; bases outside gene matches: 11. CDR1 is MRHNA and CDR2 is SNTAGT in the germline V gene. CDR3: CASSPLDRRPYGYTF. CDR3 DNA: TGTGCCAGCAGCCCCTTGGACAGGCGACCCTATGGCTACACCTTC.

This chain connects TRBV28 to TRBJ2-1; 12 positions agree with TRBD2. Per the germline V gene, CDR1 is MDHEN and CDR2 is SYDVKM. Trimming took 8 bases from V and 5 from J; bases not matched to a gene: 13. The CDR3 is 17 residues long. This CDR3 is CASPPSLAGGPDNEQFF. As DNA, the CDR3 is TGTGCCAGCCCCCCCTCTCTAGCGGGGGGGCCTGACAATGAGCAGTTCTTC.

This clone was detected only a few times. This chain joins TRBV10-3 and TRBJ2-5; TRBD1 matches 7 bases. Losses at the gene ends were 6 bases for V and 5 bases for J; bases not matched to a gene: 15. Per germline, CDR1 ENHRY and CDR2 SYGVKD. This CDR3 spans 16 amino acids. The CDR3 region is CAISDLALGQAETQYF. The CDR3 DNA follows: TGTGCCATCAGCGATCTAGCTCTAGGACAGGCGGAGACCCAGTACTTC.

The chain joins TRBV6-5 to TRBJ1-6; 7 bases fit TRBD1. Germline assignment: CDR1 MNHEY and CDR2 SVGAGI. Trimming cost V 4 bases and J 5 bases; bases outside gene matches: 5. The CDR3 sequence is 15 residues long. CDR3 loop: CASSFDRANNSPLHF. The CDR3 DNA reads TGTGCCAGCAGTTTCGACAGGGCAAATAATTCACCCCTCCACTTT.

This clone was seen a handful of times. This chain uses TRBV10-2 with TRBJ1-2, with D possibly being TRBD1 (5 bases). V was pared by 4 bases and J by 2 bases, with 11 bases between. CDR3 size: 14 residues. Germline V CDR1 and CDR2: WSHSY, SAAADI. The CDR3: CASSAGSRNYGYTF. The CDR3 DNA reads TGCGCCAGCAGTGCAGGGTCGAGGAACTATGGCTACACCTTC.

The J gene is TRBJ2-7, the V gene TRBV5-6; 8 bases line up with TRBD1. J gave up 1 base and V 5 bases, and 11 bases lay outside the gene matches. This CDR3 region has 16 residues. CDR1 SGHDT and CDR2 YYEEEE come from the germline V gene. CDR3 coding DNA: TGTGCCAGCAGGGAAAAGGGGGACAGGACTTCCTACGAGCAGTACTTC. This sequence encodes CASREKGDRTSYEQYF.

This clone showed up just once. The rearrangement uses TRBV7-3 and TRBJ1-3; the D gene is possibly TRBD1 (6 bases). Germline CDR1 reads SGHTA; CDR2 reads FQGTGA. V lost 6 bases and J lost 4, with 10 bases in between. This CDR3 contains 13 residues. CDR3 loop: CASSFDRGNTIYF. The CDR3 DNA follows: TGTGCCAGCAGTTTCGACAGGGGAAACACCATATATTTT.

The CDR3: CASSPAGRMLEAFF. The CDR3 region has the DNA TGTGCCAGCTCCCCTGCGGGAAGGATGCTGGAAGCTTTCTTT. V is TRBV28 and J is TRBJ1-1, with no clear D. CDR3 size: 14 residues. Germline V gene sequence: CDR1 MDHEN, CDR2 SYDVKM. V was trimmed by 8 bases and J by 8 bases, leaving 21 bases between them.

This chain connects TRBV5-4 to TRBJ2-1; D possibly corresponds to TRBD1 (6 bases). V was pared by 0 bases and J by 5 bases, with 18 bases between. The CDR3 has 17 amino acids. Germline V lookup: CDR1 SGHNT, CDR2 YYREEE (reference sequence). The CDR3 protein is CASSLVGRGTFDNEQFF. DNA of the CDR3: TGTGCCAGCAGCTTGGTAGGTAGGGGGACCTTTGACAATGAGCAGTTCTTC.

CDR3 protein: CASTPGAYNEQFF. The CDR3 DNA is TGTGCCAGTACCCCCGGTGCATACAATGAGCAGTTCTTC. The rearrangement uses TRBV19 and TRBJ2-1; D is undetermined. V was cut by 7 bases and J by 4 bases, with 11 bases left in between. CDR1 and CDR2 (germline): LNHDA, SQIVND (reference sequence). The CDR3 is 13 amino acids.

The DNA for the CDR3 is TGTGCCACCGTCCGGGGTACTAATGAAAAACTGTTTTTT. The encoded protein is CATVRGTNEKLFF. The rearrangement joins TRBV6-5 to TRBJ1-4; no clear D. V shed 10 bases and J shed 2 bases, with 11 bases lying between them. CDR3 size: 13 residues. Germline lookup yields CDR1 MNHEY and CDR2 SVGAGI.

V usage is TRBV6-5 and J usage is TRBJ2-1; D is perhaps TRBD2 (7 bases). V lost 2 bases to trimming and J lost 15 bases, with 17 bases between them. This CDR3 has 13 residues. CDR1 is MNHEY and CDR2 is SVGAGI in the germline V gene. The CDR3 DNA is TGTGCCAGCAGTTACGGGGGGGGCTTCCCCGCGTTCTTC. Encoded protein: CASSYGGGFPAFF.

This sequence joins TRBV7-8 and TRBJ1-2; D unclear. The germline gives CDR1 SGHVS, CDR2 FQNEAQ. Trimming cost V 4 bases and J 3 bases, with 9 bases left between them. The length of the CDR3 is 13 residues. CDR3 coding DNA: TGTGCCAGCAGCTCTCCGGGGTACTATGGCTACACCTTC. The encoded protein is CASSSPGYYGYTF.

The rearrangement uses TRBV3-1 (or the pseudogene TRBV3-2) and TRBJ2-1; TRBD2 agrees at 8 bases. Germline lookup yields CDR1 LGHDT and CDR2 YNNKEL (reference sequence). The CDR3 loop spans 16 amino acids. The trim removed 3 bases at V and 0 bases at J, leaving 4 bases unmatched. In DNA, the CDR3 is TGTGCCAGCAGCCAGAGGCGGGGGGCCTCCTACAATGAGCAGTTCTTC. Its protein product is CASSQRRGASYNEQFF.

The genes are TRBV7-8 and TRBJ2-3; 7 bases agree with TRBD2. V trimming: 1 base; J trimming: 6 bases; junction bases outside the gene matches: 7. CDR3 length equals 15 residues. The germline CDR1 and CDR2 sequences are SGHVS and FQNEAQ. The CDR3 protein is CASSLERTSLDTQYF. The CDR3 DNA reads TGTGCCAGCAGCTTAGAAAGGACTAGTTTGGATACGCAGTATTTT. Variable domain in full (rest from reference TRBV7-8 and TRBJ2-3): GAGVSQSPRYKVAKRGQDVALRCDPISGHVSLFWYQQALGQGPEFLTYFQNEAQLDKSGLPSDRFFAERPEGSVSTLKIQRTQQEDSAVYLCASSLERTSLDTQYFGPGTRLTVL.

This chain joins TRBV2 and TRBJ1-1; D possibly corresponds to TRBD1 (5 bases). The CDR3 totals 14 residues. V lost 7 bases, J lost 0 bases, and 12 bases lay in between. Germline values: CDR1 SNHLY, CDR2 FYNNEI. CDR3 coding DNA: TGTGCCAGCACCCTTAGGGGCATGAACACTGAAGCTTTCTTT. This translates into CASTLRGMNTEAFF.